Here is one T cell receptor (beta chain) with its context. Its antigen has not been determined. Peripheral blood from about six healthy donors served as normal controls. The data were taken from a study of alternative splicing in chronic myeloid leukemia remission (dated by TCRdb to between 2020 and 2021). Describing the broader study: RNA sequencing was used to profile peripheral blood obtained from chronic-phase CML patients at diagnosis and at remission, and the resulting profiles were compared with those of healthy donors. The median age was roughly 49 years at diagnosis and 56 to 60 at remission, while healthy controls had a median age of 37. The female/male split was 11/5 for diagnosis samples, 8/3 for remission samples and 2/4 for controls. For diagnosis, remission and control samples alike, total RNA was extracted from peripheral blood mononuclear cells using Trizol.

Library creation used bulk RNA-seq. The TruSeq Stranded RNA sample prep kit was used to generate libraries of poly-A-enriched mRNA from an input of approximately 0.9 ug total RNA. Paired-end sequencing was performed on a HiSeq 2500, with each sample sequenced in triplicate. Each mate in the RNA-seq data had a read length of 125 nucleotides. The study's own analysis went as follows. Reads were trimmed and aligned to hg38 using STAR v2.7, and quality control was done with FASTQC, RSeQC and multiqc. Salmon 0.14.1 was used to quantify gene expression levels as transcripts per million (TPM). Principal component analysis suggested that transcriptomic profiles were not driven by trial, library batch, sequencing batch, treatment regimen or sex. TCRdb reprocessed the reads into one record per CDR3 protein sequence, lacking DNA. The V and J calls and clone size are TCRdb's, not the authors'. The table for this sample lists about 300 distinct CDR3 sequences; approximately 94% of them were counted only once. The ten largest clones represent approximately 15% of the sample.

The CDR3 measures 14 amino acids from cysteine to phenylalanine. Nucleotide data are not available. CDR1 is given as LGHDT and CDR2 as YNNKEL, both from the germline V gene (reference sequence). Summary of the overall study and its limitations: At remission, blood cell composition was reshaped to resemble that of the lymphoid cell-enriched normal controls. Strong differences in blood cell composition were observed between timepoints, with a shift from myeloid progenitor enrichment at diagnosis to mature lymphoid enrichment at remission.

The chain uses TRBV3-1 and TRBJ1-1. Sequenced sample: PBMCs. This TCR derives from a person aged 25-55 years in good health. The encoded CDR3 is CASSQDILNTEAFF.